This is a list of T cell receptor beta chains from one sample in a study of blood T cell repertoires in COVID-19. This table comes from immunoSEQ multiplex PCR, and its TCRdb copy is limited to in-frame clones, with some not included. The repertoire holds a few hundred thousand clones, with about nine tenths as singletons. Sequences were obtained from PBMCs or T cells enriched from blood (not recorded which). These receptors all come from a woman aged 40 to 50 with acute COVID-19. The CDR3 runs from the conserved cysteine through the conserved F or W. Fields, in order: V gene, D gene, clone size, J gene, CDR3 protein, CDR3 DNA. The D gene is left open where the match is weak. Expanded clones get a size class; other rows say once, few or many, or leave the size out.

>TRBV6-1|NA|NA|TRBJ2-5
CASSEAPGRETQYF
TGTGCCAGCAGTGAAGCTCCAGGTCGCGAGACCCAGTACTTC
>TRBV27|NA|once|TRBJ1-1
CASRVIFGGAEAFF
TGTGCCAGCAGGGTAATTTTCGGCGGGGCTGAAGCTTTCTTT
>TRBV28|NA|NA|TRBJ1-6
CASSLRPGTNYNSPLHF
TGTGCCAGCAGTTTGAGACCAGGTACCAACTATAATTCACCCCTCCACTTT
>TRBV5-6|TRBD2|NA|TRBJ2-1
CASSAASGSGNEQFF
TGTGCCAGCAGCGCCGCTAGCGGGAGCGGCAATGAGCAGTTCTTC
>TRBV30|NA|NA|TRBJ1-6
CAWSVLGGSYNSPLHF
TGTGCCTGGAGTGTACTAGGAGGGTCCTATAATTCACCCCTCCACTTT
>TRBV10-3|TRBD1|NA|TRBJ1-5
CAIRQGADQPQHF
TGTGCCATCAGGCAGGGGGCAGACCAGCCCCAGCATTTT
>TRBV11-2|TRBD2|NA|TRBJ2-2
CASRRTSGRAGELFF
TGTGCCAGCAGACGGACTAGCGGGAGGGCCGGGGAGCTGTTTTTT
>TRBV5-1|NA|NA|TRBJ2-3
CASSLSTDTQYF
TGCGCCAGCAGCCTAAGCACAGATACGCAGTATTTT
>TRBV9|NA|NA|TRBJ1-2
CASSPSRMDYGYTF
TGTGCCAGCAGTCCCAGCAGGATGGACTATGGCTACACCTTC
>TRBV4-3|TRBD1|NA|TRBJ1-2
CASSHAAQGANYGYTF
TGCGCCAGCAGCCATGCCGCTCAGGGGGCTAACTATGGCTACACCTTC
>TRBV10-3|NA|NA|TRBJ2-3
CAISDLDTQYF
TGTGCCATCAGTGATCTAGATACGCAGTATTTT
>TRBV24-1|TRBD1|NA|TRBJ1-2
CATSEDHGTGGLVEGYTF
TGTGCCACCAGTGAAGACCACGGGACAGGGGGCTTAGTGGAAGGCTACACCTTC
>TRBV5-1|TRBD2|NA|TRBJ2-3
CASSLGLAGGLDTQYF
TGCGCCAGCAGCTTGGGACTAGCGGGAGGACTAGATACGCAGTATTTT
>TRBV5-1|NA|once|TRBJ2-5
CASSGGTAETQYF
TGCGCCAGCAGCGGCGGGACAGCGGAGACCCAGTACTTC